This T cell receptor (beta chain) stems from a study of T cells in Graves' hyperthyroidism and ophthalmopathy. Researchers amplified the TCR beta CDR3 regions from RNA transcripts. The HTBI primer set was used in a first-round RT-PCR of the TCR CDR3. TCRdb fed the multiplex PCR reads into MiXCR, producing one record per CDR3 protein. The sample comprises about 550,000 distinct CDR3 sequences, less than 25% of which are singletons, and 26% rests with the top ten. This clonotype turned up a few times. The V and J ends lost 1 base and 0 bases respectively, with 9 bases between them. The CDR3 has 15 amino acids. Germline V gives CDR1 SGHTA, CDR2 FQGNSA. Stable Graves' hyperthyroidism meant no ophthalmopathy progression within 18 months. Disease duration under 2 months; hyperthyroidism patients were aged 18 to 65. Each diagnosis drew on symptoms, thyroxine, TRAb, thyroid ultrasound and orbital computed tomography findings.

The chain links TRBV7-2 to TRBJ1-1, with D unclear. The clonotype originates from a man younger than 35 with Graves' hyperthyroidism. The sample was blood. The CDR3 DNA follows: TGTGCCAGCAGCTTAGTGGGGTTACTGAACACTGAAGCTTTCTTT. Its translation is CASSLVGLLNTEAFF. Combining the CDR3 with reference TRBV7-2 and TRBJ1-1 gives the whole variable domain GAGVSQSPSNKVTEKGKDVELRCDPISGHTALYWYRQSLGQGLEFLIYFQGNSAPDKSGLPSDRFSAERTGGSVSTLTIQRTQQEDSAVYLCASSLVGLLNTEAFFGQGTRLTVV.